A selection of T cell receptor beta chains follows, all from one sample in a study of cytomegalovirus exposure and HLA in healthy donors. The repertoire was sequenced with immunoSEQ multiplex PCR; TCRdb's copy has only in-frame clones and lacks some. The sample holds around 110,000 clones, about 10% seen once. The sequenced material came from PBMCs. Every receptor here comes from a man in his thirties or forties in good health and CMV-seronegative. Each CDR3 is given with its conserved first and last residue.

J gene | V gene | CDR3 protein
TRBJ2-7 | TRBV6-5 | CASSLQGTGEQYF
TRBJ2-5 | TRBV14 | CASSPRSKETQYF
TRBJ1-1 | TRBV5-4 | CASSPQGQGITEAFF
TRBJ2-1 | TRBV7-7 | CASSLGRSGDSEQFF
TRBJ1-1 | TRBV10-3 | CAISSTLLGTGGTNTEAFF
TRBJ1-2 | TRBV9 | CASSVAADYGYTF
- | TRBV7-9 | CASSETSGRPEQYF
TRBJ1-2 | TRBV2 | CASRPPPGTGGAYGYTF
TRBJ1-3 | TRBV7-9 | CASSSGEVSGNTIYF
TRBJ1-6 | TRBV4-3 | CASSHQTEGSSPLHF
TRBJ2-7 | TRBV19 | CASSLGTSGFYEQYF
TRBJ1-5 | TRBV19 | CASSRDREGRSNQPQHF
TRBJ2-7 | TRBV11-3 | CASSTRQGSEQYF
TRBJ2-7 | TRBV19 | CASSRQGLYEQYF
TRBJ2-7 | TRBV28 | CASSLAGANRAYEQYF
TRBJ1-5 | TRBV18 | CASSPDRANQPQHF
TRBJ2-5 | TRBV7-6 | CASSSGLARGTQYF
TRBJ2-3 | TRBV7-9 | CASSPKTSSTDTQYF
TRBJ1-5 | TRBV30 | CAWSPQGKSGNQAQHF
TRBJ2-3 | TRBV9 | CASTGVADTQYF
TRBJ2-3 | TRBV10-3 | CAIQDRSTDTQYF
TRBJ2-3 | TRBV5-1 | CASSFSSTDTQYF
TRBJ2-7 | TRBV5-1 | CASSSTGIEQYF